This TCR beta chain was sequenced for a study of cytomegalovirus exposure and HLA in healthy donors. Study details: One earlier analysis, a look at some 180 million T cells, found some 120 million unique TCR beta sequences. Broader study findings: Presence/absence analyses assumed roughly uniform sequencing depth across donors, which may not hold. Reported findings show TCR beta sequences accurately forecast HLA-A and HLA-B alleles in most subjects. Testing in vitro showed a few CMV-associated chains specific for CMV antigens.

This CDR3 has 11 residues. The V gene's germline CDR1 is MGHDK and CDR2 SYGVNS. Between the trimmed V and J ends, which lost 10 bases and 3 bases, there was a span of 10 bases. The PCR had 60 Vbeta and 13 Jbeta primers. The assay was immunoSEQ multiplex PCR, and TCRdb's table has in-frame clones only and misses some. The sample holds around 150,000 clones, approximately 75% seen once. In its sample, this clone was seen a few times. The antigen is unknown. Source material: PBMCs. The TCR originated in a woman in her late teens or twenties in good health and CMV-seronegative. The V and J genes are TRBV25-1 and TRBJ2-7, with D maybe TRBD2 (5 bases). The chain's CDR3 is CATAGFYEQYF. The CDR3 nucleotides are TGTGCCACCGCGGGCTTCTACGAGCAGTACTTC.